The sequence of this T cell receptor (beta chain) was determined in a study of cytomegalovirus exposure and HLA in healthy donors. Vbeta (60) and Jbeta (13) primers were used in the PCR. Clones were read by immunoSEQ multiplex PCR, and TCRdb kept only the in-frame ones, dropping some. This sample contains roughly 60,000 clones. V lost 4 bases, J lost 6 bases, and 15 bases lay in between. The CDR3 contains 14 residues. Germline loops: CDR1 SGHAT, CDR2 FQNNGV. Sequencing was done on a sample of PBMCs. This sequence was found in a woman aged 18-35 years in good health and CMV-seronegative. The chain combines TRBV11-2 with TRBJ1-1; D not resolved. CDR3 protein: CASSSKEIRAEAFF. In DNA form, the CDR3 reads TGTGCCAGCAGCTCAAAGGAGATTCGGGCTGAAGCTTTCTTT.